A single T cell receptor (beta chain) is shown here with its context. This entry belongs to a study of beta chain features in type 1 diabetes. Turning to the study itself: No patient-donor differences in age, gender, total cells or subset yield.

As every portion of the isolated RNA was reverse transcribed, the sequencing read expressed TCRB transcripts. The assay was immunoSEQ multiplex PCR, and TCRdb's table has in-frame clones only and misses some. This table holds roughly 400,000 clones, approximately 15% found once. CD4+ naive, central memory, regulatory and stem cell-like memory cells were sorted via CD45RO/CCR7/CD25/CD127/CD95/CD27. The CDR3 sequence is 12 residues long. V lost 4 bases and J lost 6, with 9 bases in between. The germline gives CDR1 GTSNPN, CDR2 SVGIG (reference sequence). V usage is TRBV30 and J usage is TRBJ2-2, with D unclear. Sequenced sample: naive CD4+ T cells from blood. The origin of this receptor is a woman in her late teens or twenties in good health. The CDR3 sequence is CAWNRVAGELFF. The DNA of the CDR3 is TGTGCCTGGAACCGGGTGGCCGGGGAGCTGTTTTTT.